What follows are 30 T cell receptor beta chains derived from one specimen sequenced in a study of sequential checkpoint blockade in melanoma (dated by TCRdb to about 2019). Read against the paper, the sample's treatment or condition label means: randomized to nivolumab then ipilimumab (arm A) or the reverse (arm B). Receptor libraries were prepared by the immunoSEQ multiplex PCR assay. TCRdb retrieved this table from immuneACCESS and kept in-frame rearrangements only. Not all clones are present; in checked studies, unresolved V genes account for under half, and no reason is known for the remainder. The table for this sample lists around 25,000 clones; 82% of them were counted only once. Around a tenth of the sample rests with the top ten. Specimen: CD8+ T cells sorted from blood (inferred from file names), collected from a patient given nivolumab and ipilimumab in sequence. All receptors derive from a human donor with melanoma.

This clone showed up just once. This sequence joins TRBV4-1 and TRBJ2-2; 10 nucleotides line up with TRBD1. V lost 6 bases, J lost 4 bases, and 5 bases stayed unmatched. The V gene's germline CDR1 is MGHRA and CDR2 YSYEKL. The CDR3 contains 15 residues. The CDR3: CASREDRGPTGELFF. In DNA form, the CDR3 reads TGCGCCAGCAGGGAAGACAGGGGGCCCACCGGGGAGCTGTTTTTT.

V is TRBV6-5 and J is TRBJ2-5, with D tentatively TRBD2 (6 bases). The length of the CDR3 is 16 residues. V gave up 4 bases and J gave up 5 bases, with 20 bases separating them. The germline CDR1 and CDR2 sequences are MNHEY and SVGAGI. CDR3 amino acids: CASSSRMTRGEETQYF. The CDR3 bases are TGTGCCAGCAGTTCCAGGATGACTAGAGGGGAGGAGACCCAGTACTTC.

The J gene is TRBJ2-2, the V gene TRBV18; D ambiguous. This CDR3 has 18 residues. The V gene's germline CDR1 is KGHSH and CDR2 LQKENI. Trimming removed 1 base from V and 1 base from J, with 16 bases in between. This chain's CDR3 is CASSPQTLSNRNTGELFF. The CDR3, as DNA: TGTGCCAGCTCACCACAAACTCTCTCAAACCGGAACACCGGGGAGCTGTTTTTT.

The J gene is TRBJ2-1, the V gene TRBV4-3, with 7 nucleotides matching TRBD1. V lost 0 bases and J lost 0; bases outside the gene matches: 2. The germline CDR1 and CDR2 sequences are LGHNA and YSLEER. CDR3 length: 16 amino acids. The CDR3 reads CASSQDDRDSYNEQFF. CDR3 DNA sequence: TGCGCCAGCAGCCAAGATGACAGGGACTCCTACAATGAGCAGTTCTTC.

In its sample, this clone is medium-sized. V gene TRBV25-1 combines with J gene TRBJ1-5; 7 bases are shared with TRBD1. V lost 5 bases to trimming and J lost 1 base; unmatched junction nucleotides: 2. The CDR3 is 14 residues long. In germline, CDR1 is MGHDK, CDR2 SYGVNS. As DNA, the CDR3 is TGTGCCAGCAGTACGACAGGGAGCAATCAGCCCCAGCATTTT. It encodes CASSTTGSNQPQHF.

This chain links TRBV11-2 with TRBJ1-1; D possibly corresponds to TRBD1 (6 bases). Germline CDR1 and CDR2: SGHAT and FQNNGV. CDR3 length: 14 amino acids. V was pared by 5 bases and J by 1 base, with 11 bases between. Written as DNA, the CDR3 is TGTGCCAGCAGCCCGACGACAGGGAACACTGAAGCTTTCTTT. It is translated as CASSPTTGNTEAFF.

The V and J genes are TRBV7-9 and TRBJ2-7; 9 bases are a match to TRBD1. Trimming took 5 bases from V and 3 from J; bases not matched to a gene: 8. CDR3 length equals 15 residues. Germline CDR1 reads SEHNR; CDR2 reads FQNEAQ (reference sequence). The CDR3: CASSGGTGKSYEQYF. The CDR3, as DNA: TGTGCCAGCAGCGGCGGGACAGGGAAGAGCTACGAGCAGTACTTC.

This chain uses TRBV7-8 with TRBJ1-5; no reliable D call. The ends were cut back, 7 bases at V and 4 bases at J, with 11 bases in the middle. This CDR3 region has 13 residues. Germline CDR1 SGHVS, CDR2 FQNEAQ. DNA for the CDR3: TGTGCCAGCACCTCGGACTTAAATCAGCCCCAGCATTTT. This translates into CASTSDLNQPQHF.

The rearrangement joins TRBV19 to TRBJ2-7; 8 bases fit TRBD1. There are 16 residues in the CDR3. With 7 bases clipped from V and 3 bases from J, the junction kept 14 bases outside the gene matches. Germline CDR1 reads LNHDA; CDR2 reads SQIVND (reference sequence). The DNA for the CDR3 is TGTGCCAGTAACCCCGGAGGGACAGGACTGCTCTACGAGCAGTACTTC. The encoded protein is CASNPGGTGLLYEQYF.

V is TRBV10-2 and J is TRBJ2-7, with D maybe TRBD1 (6 bases). The CDR3 is 16 amino acids. Between the trimmed V and J ends, which lost 1 base and 0 bases, there was a span of 13 bases. The germline V gene encodes CDR1 WSHSY and CDR2 SAAADI. The CDR3 sequence: CASSEFRDKSSYEQYF. In DNA, the CDR3 is TGCGCCAGCAGTGAGTTCCGGGACAAGAGCTCCTACGAGCAGTACTTC.

The V call is TRBV5-5, the J call TRBJ1-1; D gene unclear. Germline V CDR1 and CDR2: SGHKS, YYEKEE (reference sequence). The CDR3 runs 13 residues. V shed 2 bases and J shed 3 bases, with 8 bases lying between them. CDR3 DNA: TGTGCCAGCAGCTTACTTGGTTACACTGAAGCTTTCTTT. Translating it yields CASSLLGYTEAFF.

The chain carries TRBV28 and TRBJ2-5, with a tentative D call TRBD2 (6 bases). The CDR3 totals 14 residues. Looked up from germline, CDR1 is MDHEN and CDR2 is SYDVKM. Trimming shortened V by 7 bases and J by 5 bases, and 17 bases separated the two germline ends. The CDR3 DNA reads TGTGCCAGCACGGGATGGGAGGCGGAGGAGACCCAGTACTTC. Its protein product is CASTGWEAEETQYF. Full variable domain (remainder filled in from reference TRBV28 and TRBJ2-5): DVKVTQSSRYLVKRTGEKVFLECVQDMDHENMFWYRQDPGLGLRLIYFSYDVKMKEKGDIPEGYSVSREKKERFSLILESASTNQTSMYLCASTGWEAEETQYFGPGTRLLVL.

The chain is built from TRBV11-2 and TRBJ2-2; 11 bases match TRBD2. The CDR3 spans 19 residues. After removal of 2 bases from V and 3 bases from J, the junction contained 11 bases not matched to a gene. Germline CDR1 and CDR2: SGHAT and FQNNGV. The CDR3 reads CASSLTGSGRAWDTGELFF. As DNA, the CDR3 is TGTGCCAGCAGCTTAACCGGTAGCGGGAGGGCCTGGGACACCGGGGAGCTGTTTTTT.

This clone occurred a few times. The V call is TRBV5-4, the J call TRBJ1-1; D remains ambiguous. Germline V gene data show CDR1 as SGHNT and CDR2 as YYREEE (reference sequence). This CDR3 contains 14 residues. V was trimmed by 4 bases and J by 1 base, leaving 11 bases between them. The CDR3 DNA reads as TGTGCCAGCAGCCCCCGCCGGGAGAACACTGAAGCTTTCTTT. It translates to CASSPRRENTEAFF.

The chain has TRBV11-2 and TRBJ2-5; 9 nucleotides align to TRBD2. Germline V CDR1 and CDR2: SGHAT, FQNNGV. V lost 10 bases and J lost 5; bases outside the gene matches: 14. The length of the CDR3 is 15 residues. The CDR3 region is CATRAGGPGAETQYF. The CDR3 nucleotides read TGTGCCACCAGGGCGGGAGGGCCCGGGGCCGAGACCCAGTACTTC.

The chain links TRBV25-1 to TRBJ2-5; TRBD2 matches 9 bases. Germline trimming cut 0 bases from V and 5 bases from J; bases unmatched to any gene: 4. The CDR3 runs to 15 residues. Germline CDR1 is MGHDK and CDR2 is SYGVNS. Written as DNA, the CDR3 is TGTGCCAGCAGTGAATACGGACTAGCGAGGGAGACCCAGTACTTC. As protein: CASSEYGLARETQYF.

The chain carries TRBV7-9 and TRBJ2-7, with D uncertain. The length of the CDR3 is 11 residues. Germline CDR1 and CDR2: SEHNR and FQNEAQ (reference sequence). The V gene lost 5 bases and the J gene lost 3 bases, with 5 bases spanning the gap. CDR3 protein: CASSLYYEQYF. DNA for the CDR3: TGTGCCAGCAGCCTATACTACGAGCAGTACTTC.

The chain has TRBV10-1 and TRBJ2-1, with TRBD1 matching 12 bases. This CDR3 is built from 15 residues. V was clipped by 6 bases and J by 10 bases; unmatched bases: 10. Germline loops: CDR1 WNHNN, CDR2 SYGVQD (reference sequence). In nucleotides, the CDR3 is TGCGCCAGCAGCCGTTCCGGGACAGGGGGCCAAGAGCAGTTCTTC. This codes for CASSRSGTGGQEQFF.

V and J are TRBV7-9 and TRBJ1-1; no reliable D call. CDR3 length: 13 amino acids. V was trimmed by 0 bases and J by 4 bases, leaving 6 bases between them. Germline V gene data show CDR1 as SEHNR and CDR2 as FQNEAQ (reference sequence). CDR3 DNA: TGTGCCAGCAGCTTAGCTGAGGGCACTGAAGCTTTCTTT. Translation gives CASSLAEGTEAFF.

The V and J genes are TRBV7-2 and TRBJ2-1; no definite D call. The CDR3 covers 14 residues. Trimming removed 0 bases at V and 2 bases at J, with 5 bases between. Germline V gives CDR1 SGHTA, CDR2 FQGNSA. CDR3 sequence: CASSLARPYNEQFF. CDR3 bases: TGTGCCAGCAGCTTAGCGAGGCCCTACAATGAGCAGTTCTTC.

J is TRBJ2-1 and V is TRBV27; 12 positions match TRBD2. The trim removed 2 bases at V and 8 bases at J, leaving 4 bases unmatched. There are 15 residues in the CDR3. CDR1 is MNHEY, CDR2 SMNVEV, per germline (reference sequence). The DNA for the CDR3 is TGTGCCAGCAGTTTAACGACTAGCGGGAGCCATGAGCAGTTCTTC. The encoded protein is CASSLTTSGSHEQFF.

The chain joins TRBV30 to TRBJ2-7; 8 bases line up with TRBD1. Per germline, CDR1 GTSNPN and CDR2 SVGIG (reference sequence). The CDR3 has 13 residues. V gave up 2 bases and J gave up 3 bases; unmatched junction bases: 3. The CDR3 DNA reads as TGTGCCTGGAGTCCGGGACAGGACTACGAGCAGTACTTC. Amino acids: CAWSPGQDYEQYF.

This sequence joins TRBV7-8 and TRBJ1-6; D possibly corresponds to TRBD1 (5 bases). From germline, CDR1 is SGHVS and CDR2 FQNEAQ. The CDR3 is made up of 11 amino acids. V lost 5 bases to trimming and J lost 9 bases, with 5 bases between them. The CDR3 DNA is TGTGCCAGCAGCCAGGGTTCACCCCTCCACTTT. Encoded protein: CASSQGSPLHF.

The rearrangement uses TRBV11-3 and TRBJ2-2, with a tentative D call TRBD1 (7 bases). Between the trimmed V and J ends, which lost 0 bases and 5 bases, there was a span of 13 bases. This CDR3 comprises 16 residues. Looked up from germline, CDR1 is SGHNT and CDR2 is YENEEA. The CDR3 reads CASSLESRGDTGELFF. The CDR3 DNA is TGTGCCAGCAGCTTAGAGAGCAGGGGGGATACCGGGGAGCTGTTTTTT.

In this sample, this clone turned up a few times. The rearrangement links TRBV29-1 to TRBJ1-1; D is unresolved. The length of the CDR3 is 13 residues. Germline lookup yields CDR1 SQVTM and CDR2 ANQGSEA. V lost 7 bases and J 0 bases, leaving 12 bases between the germline ends. DNA of the CDR3: TGCAGCGCCGTCCGGAGATTGAACACTGAAGCTTTCTTT. Residues: CSAVRRLNTEAFF. The full variable domain, completed using reference TRBV29-1 and TRBJ1-1, is SAVISQKPSRDICQRGTSLTIQCQVDSQVTMMFWYRQQPGQSLTLIATANQGSEATYESGFVIDKFPISRPNLTFSTLTVSNMSPEDSSIYLCSAVRRLNTEAFFGQGTRLTVV.

This clone was found a few times. The V gene is TRBV5-1, the J gene TRBJ1-2, with 8 bases identical to TRBD1. Germline V gene lookup returns CDR1 SGHRS and CDR2 YFSETQ. The length of the CDR3 is 14 residues. J gave up 8 bases and V 1 base, and 7 bases lay outside the gene matches. CDR3: CASSLILDRDGYTF. The DNA for the CDR3 is TGCGCCAGCAGCTTGATATTGGACAGGGACGGCTACACCTTC.

The CDR3 coding sequence is TGTGCCAGCAGCTTAATCGCATGGGCAGGGCCCTACTTC. It codes for CASSLIAWAGPYF. The chain recombines TRBV7-2 with TRBJ2-7; D might be TRBD1 (5 bases). With 2 bases removed from V and 13 bases from J, the gap between germline ends came to 18 bases. The CDR3 consists of 13 residues. Germline-derived CDR1 and CDR2 are SGHTA and FQGNSA.

The CDR3 bases are TGTGCCAGCAGTTTCGGGACAGTTAATGAAAAACTGTTTTTT. Encoded protein: CASSFGTVNEKLFF. This sequence joins TRBV6-6 and TRBJ1-4; 7 bases fit TRBD1. The germline V gene has CDR1 MNHNY and CDR2 SVGAGI (reference sequence). This CDR3 is built from 14 residues. J lost 4 bases, V lost 4 bases, and 3 bases had no gene match.

This clone was counted only a few times. The rearrangement links TRBV7-9 to TRBJ1-1, with a possible D match to TRBD1 (6 bases). CDR1 and CDR2 (germline): SEHNR, FQNEAQ (reference sequence). The V gene lost 6 bases and the J gene lost 2 bases, with 19 bases spanning the gap. The CDR3 has 16 amino acids. CDR3 coding DNA: TGTGCCAGCAGGGGGGGGGCAGATGAAATAAACACTGAAGCTTTCTTT. It codes for CASRGGADEINTEAFF. The full variable domain, in which reference TRBV7-9 and TRBJ1-1 provide the parts outside the CDR3, is DTGVSQNPRHKITKRGQNVTFRCDPISEHNRLYWYRQTLGQGPEFLTYFQNEAQLEKSRLLSDRFSAERPKGSFSTLEIQRTEQGDSAMYLCASRGGADEINTEAFFGQGTRLTVV.

This chain uses TRBV5-8 with TRBJ2-3, with a tentative D call TRBD1 (6 bases). Germline V gene data show CDR1 as SGHTS and CDR2 as YDEGEE. V was shortened by 3 bases and J by 0 bases, with 14 bases between the two germline ends. The length of the CDR3 is 16 residues. The CDR3 coding sequence is TGTGCCAGCAGCTCGGGACAACGAACTAGCACAGATACGCAGTATTTT. It yields the protein CASSSGQRTSTDTQYF.